Following are 8 T cell receptor beta chains from one sample sequenced in a study of T cell responses to AZD1222 COVID-19 vaccine. Method: immunoSEQ multiplex PCR; TCRdb's copy keeps in-frame clones and lacks some. This sample has fewer than 100,000 clones; roughly 87% occur once, and the top ten carry around 10%. This specimen consisted of peripheral blood, obtained 28 days after the second AZD1222 dose. These receptors came from an adult who received the AZD1222 COVID-19 vaccine.

This sequence joins TRBV7-2 and TRBJ1-5, with 9 nucleotides matching TRBD1. V was clipped by 5 bases and J by 5 bases; unmatched bases: 13. CDR1 and CDR2 from the germline V gene are SGHTA and FQGNSA. The CDR3 spans 17 residues. The CDR3, as DNA: TGTGCCAGCAGCGCCCCGGGACAGGGCAAATTGGATCAGCCCCAGCATTTT. This encodes CASSAPGQGKLDQPQHF.

The chain is built from TRBV28 and TRBJ1-1; perhaps TRBD1 as D (5 bases). The CDR3 sequence is 16 residues long. Germline CDR1 is MDHEN and CDR2 is SYDVKM. V gave up 6 bases and J gave up 0 bases, with 17 bases separating them. This CDR3 reads CASRFGGAGMNTEAFF. CDR3 in DNA: TGTGCCAGCAGATTTGGAGGGGCAGGGATGAACACTGAAGCTTTCTTT.

The table lists this clone with a few counts. This chain joins TRBV7-2 and TRBJ1-1, with TRBD1 as a possible D gene (5 bases). The CDR3 has 15 amino acids. The germline V and J ends were trimmed by 5 bases and 1 base, with 14 bases remaining between them. Per the germline V gene, CDR1 is SGHTA and CDR2 is FQGNSA. The CDR3 protein is CASSPRVAANTEAFF. In nucleotides, the CDR3 is TGTGCCAGCAGCCCCAGGGTGGCTGCGAACACTGAAGCTTTCTTT.

The gene calls are TRBV27 and TRBJ2-2, with 7 positions matching TRBD2. There are 17 residues in the CDR3. J was trimmed by 3 bases and V by 7 bases; bases with no gene match: 14. Germline-derived CDR1 and CDR2 are MNHEY and SMNVEV (reference sequence). CDR3 loop: CASIGSGEGSDTGELFF. The CDR3, as DNA: TGTGCCAGCATTGGGAGCGGGGAAGGGTCGGACACCGGGGAGCTGTTTTTT.

The chain combines TRBV6-4 with TRBJ1-1; D might be TRBD1 (6 bases). V was pared by 2 bases and J by 9 bases, with 16 bases between. The CDR3 contains 14 residues. Germline CDR1 reads MRHNA; CDR2 reads SNTAGT. The CDR3 reads CASSDTGSGPKAFF. CDR3 DNA sequence: TGTGCCAGCAGTGACACAGGGTCCGGTCCGAAAGCTTTCTTT.

The chain is built from TRBV11-2 and TRBJ1-4, with D hard to call. Trimming stripped 0 bases from V and 0 bases from J, with 8 bases between. CDR1 is SGHAT, CDR2 FQNNGV, per germline. The CDR3 spans 16 residues. CDR3 sequence (DNA): TGTGCCAGCAGCTTAGATCTGGTTGCAACTAATGAAAAACTGTTTTTT. Translating gives CASSLDLVATNEKLFF.

Only a few counts were recorded for this clone. This chain joins TRBV11-1 and TRBJ1-4; D gene uncertain. The CDR3 loop spans 14 amino acids. Per germline, CDR1 SGHAT and CDR2 FQDESV (reference sequence). The V end lost 3 bases, the J end lost 10 bases, and 15 bases lay between the germline ends. The DNA for the CDR3 is TGTGCCAGCAGCTTGGGCGTCCGGGGAGGAAAACTGTTTTTT. Amino acids: CASSLGVRGGKLFF.

V usage is TRBV7-3 and J usage is TRBJ1-1; tentative D call: TRBD1 (5 bases). Germline V gene lookup returns CDR1 SGHTA and CDR2 FQGTGA. V lost 1 base and J lost 2, with 8 bases in between. The CDR3 consists of 14 residues. CDR3 in amino acids: CASSLRGLNTEAFF. CDR3 coding DNA: TGTGCCAGCAGCTTAAGGGGACTAAACACTGAAGCTTTCTTT.